These T cell receptor beta chains were read from a single sample in a study of tumor-infiltrating lymphocytes in primary liver carcinoma. MiXCR, run by TCRdb on the multiplex PCR reads, gives a single entry per CDR3 protein. Here the sample spans some 21,000 distinct CDR3 sequences, about three quarters being singletons. The sample taken for sequencing was liver tumor tissue from sampling region 1. These TCRs come from a woman in her 30s with primary liver carcinoma and hepatitis B virus infection. Both conserved end residues are part of each CDR3. A D gene is named only where the DNA matches it firmly. The size of a clone is reported for some rows only, either as once, few or many, or as a class for expanded clones.

j_call	clone_size	d_call	v_call	cdr3_nt	cdr3_aa
TRBJ2-3	many	TRBD2	TRBV29-1	TGCAGCGCCCGACTAGCGGGAGGAAGAGATACGCAGTATTTT	CSARLAGGRDTQYF
TRBJ1-6	NA	NA	TRBV6-6	TGTGCCAGCAGTTACACAGGGTTGTATTCACCCCTCCATTTT	CASSYTGLYSPLHF
TRBJ1-5	NA	NA	TRBV28	TGTGCCAGCAGTTTACGGGTTTGGAATGATAAGCCCCAGCATTTT	CASSLRVWNDKPQHF
TRBJ2-5	NA	NA	TRBV6-5	TGTGTCAGCAACACCGACAGGTGGCTGACCCAGTACTTC	CVSNTDRWLTQYF
TRBJ2-2	NA	NA	TRBV28	TGTGCCAGCAGTTCGAGTGGGAACGGGGAGCTGTTTTTT	CASSSSGNGELFF
TRBJ1-4	once	NA	TRBV12-3/TRBV12-4	TGTGCCAGCAGTTGTGGAGCAGGGAATGAAAAACTGTCTTTT	CASSCGAGNEKLSF
TRBJ1-6	NA	NA	TRBV5-6	TGTGCCAGCAGCTTGGTAGCACTGGTAACGCCCCTCCACTTT	CASSLVALVTPLHF
TRBJ2-1	many	NA	TRBV4-3	TGCGACAGCAGCCACACAGAATTGGTCAATGAGCCGTTCTTC	CDSSHTELVNEPFF
TRBJ2-5	many	NA	TRBV28	TGTGCCAGCAGTTCCTTCCAGTGGAAAGAGACCCAGTACTTC	CASSSFQWKETQYF
TRBJ2-3	NA	TRBD1	TRBV11-2	TGTGCCAGCAGTCGGAGGCGACAGGGATGGGGAGATACGCAGTATTTT	CASSRRRQGWGDTQYF
TRBJ2-7	many	NA	TRBV11-2	TGTGCCAGCAGCTTAGGTCCCACCGAGCAGTACTTC	CASSLGPTEQYF
TRBJ1-1	few	NA	TRBV6-5	TGTGCCAGCAGTTATCCGGGGGGCACTGAAGCTTTCTTT	CASSYPGGTEAFF
TRBJ2-1	NA	NA	TRBV4-3	TGCGCCAGTAGCCAAGATGCGGGATGCTCCTACAATGAACAGTTCTTC	CASSQDAGCSYNEQFF
TRBJ2-1	large	NA	TRBV4-3	TGCGCCAGCAGCCAAGATGCCTTAAGCTCCTACAATGAGCAGTTCTTC	CASSQDALSSYNEQFF
TRBJ2-7	NA	TRBD2	TRBV6-2/TRBV6-3	TGTGCCTGCAGCCGGACTAGCGCCTACGAGCAGTACTTC	CACSRTSAYEQYF
TRBJ2-3	NA	TRBD2	TRBV5-4	TGTGCCAGCAGTAACCCGGGGACTAGCGGGAGTCGGACAGATACGCAGTATTTC	CASSNPGTSGSRTDTQYF
TRBJ2-2	NA	TRBD1	TRBV6-1	TGTGCCGGCAGTGAAACCCTTCCAGGGGGCGCCGCGAACACAGGGGAGCTGTTTTTT	CAGSETLPGGAANTGELFF
TRBJ1-1	NA	NA	TRBV11-3	TGTGCCAACAGCTTAGAAACATGGGACACTGAAGCTTTCTTT	CANSLETWDTEAFF
TRBJ2-7	few	NA	TRBV28	TGTGCCAGCAGTTTAATCCGGGGGCCTTCCTACGAGCAGTACTTC	CASSLIRGPSYEQYF
TRBJ1-2	NA	TRBD1	TRBV11-2	TGTTCCAACACTCAGGGGGGGGGTGGAGGATACACCTTC	CSNTQGGGGGYTF
TRBJ2-1	NA	TRBD2	TRBV7-6	TGTGCCAGAAGCCCCCCTGGCGGGAGGGTCAATGAGCAGTTCTTC	CARSPPGGRVNEQFF
TRBJ1-6	NA	NA	TRBV7-2	TGTGCCAGCAGCTTAGGCAGCAGGTTGCGTACTTCACCCCTCCACTTT	CASSLGSRLRTSPLHF
TRBJ1-1	NA	TRBD1	TRBV30	TGTGGCTGGAACTCCCTAGGGGGCCCTGAAGCCTTCTTT	CGWNSLGGPEAFF
TRBJ2-1	many	TRBD2	TRBV30	TGTGTCTGGAGTGTAATGGGGACTAGCGGGAGCTCCTACAATGAGCAGTTCTTC	CVWSVMGTSGSSYNEQFF
TRBJ2-2	once	NA	TRBV18	TGTGCCAGCTCACCACCGGTGCTAGTCGCGACGAACACCAGGGAGCTGTTTTTT	CASSPPVLVATNTRELFF
TRBJ1-1	NA	NA	TRBV30	TGTGCCTGGAGTGTAGTTGGCAGGCTTCTGAACACTGAAGCTTCCTTT	CAWSVVGRLLNTEASF
TRBJ1-1	few	NA	TRBV11-2	TGTGCCAGCAGCCCCGAGACAGAGGCTTCCTTT	CASSPETEASF
TRBJ1-1	NA	NA	TRBV30	TGTGGCTGGAGTGTAGGTGGCAGGCTTCCGGACACCGAAGCTTTTTTT	CGWSVGGRLPDTEAFF
TRBJ2-7	NA	TRBD1	TRBV4-2	TGTGCCAGCAGCCAGGAACACCTAGGACAGGGACCGCGCGAGCAGTACTTC	CASSQEHLGQGPREQYF
TRBJ2-2	NA	NA	TRBV6-1	TGTGCCAGTCCTAAAATTTACGGGGAGCTGTTTTTT	CASPKIYGELFF
TRBJ2-5	NA	NA	TRBV11-2	TGTGCCAGCAGCTTAGAGTTCAGGGTTGAGACCCAGTACTTC	CASSLEFRVETQYF
TRBJ2-1	medium-sized	TRBD2	TRBV6-6	TGTGCCAGCAGCCGACGGGGTAGCGGGCATACCTACAATGAGCAGTTCTTC	CASSRRGSGHTYNEQFF
TRBJ2-3	NA	NA	TRBV28	TGTGCCAGCAGCCCAGAGAGGGGGAGGGTTAACGAAGATACGCAGTATTTT	CASSPERGRVNEDTQYF
TRBJ2-1	NA	TRBD2	TRBV11-3	TGTGCTAGCAGCCGACTAGTGGGGGGAGGGTACGAGCAGTTCTTC	CASSRLVGGGYEQFF
TRBJ2-3	NA	NA	TRBV5-5	TGTGCCAGCAGCTTTGTCGCGGAGGGGCGCACAGATACACTGTATTTT	CASSFVAEGRTDTLYF
TRBJ1-6	NA	NA	TRBV11-3	TGTGCCAGCAGCTTTAAGTGTAGCTATAATCCACCCTTCCACTTT	CASSFKCSYNPPFHF
TRBJ2-2	medium-sized	NA	TRBV14	TGTGCCAGCAGCCCAGGACGGAACACCGGGGAGCTGTTTTTT	CASSPGRNTGELFF
TRBJ2-1	NA	NA	TRBV13	TGTGCCAGCAGCACCGTGACTAGTGGGGCAAACAATGAGCAGTTCTTC	CASSTVTSGANNEQFF
TRBJ1-1	many	NA	TRBV30	TGTGCCCTAGAGGGACTGAACACTGAAGCTTTCTTT	CALEGLNTEAFF
TRBJ1-6	large	TRBD1	TRBV11-2	TGTGCCAGCGGGAAAGGGACAGGGGATTCACCCCTCCACTTT	CASGKGTGDSPLHF
TRBJ2-5	NA	NA	TRBV11-2	TGTGCCAGCAGATTCCGGGACACGGCCCACCAAGAGACCCAGTACTTC	CASRFRDTAHQETQYF
TRBJ2-1	NA	TRBD2	TRBV11-3	TGTGCCAGCAGCCAACTAGCGGGGGTGGAGTACGAGCAGTTCTTC	CASSQLAGVEYEQFF
TRBJ2-3	few	NA	TRBV12-3/TRBV12-4	TGTGCCAACAGTTATCAGTACATAGATACCCAGTATTTT	CANSYQYIDTQYF
TRBJ2-3	NA	TRBD2	TRBV6-2/TRBV6-3	TGTAAAAGCAGTTACTCGAGGACTAGCGGGCGCACAGATACGCAGTATTTT	CKSSYSRTSGRTDTQYF
TRBJ2-3	large	TRBD2	TRBV7-8	TGTGCCAGCAGCTTAGGAGCGGGAGGGCCTGGTGATACGCAGTATTTT	CASSLGAGGPGDTQYF
TRBJ2-5	NA	TRBD2	TRBV7-3	TGTGCCAGCAGCCCGACTAGCGGGAGTAAAGATACCCAGTACTTC	CASSPTSGSKDTQYF
TRBJ2-3	few	NA	TRBV7-8	TGTGCCAGCAGTTTGTCCAGCTGTCGGGATACGCAGTATTTT	CASSLSSCRDTQYF
TRBJ2-3	NA	NA	TRBV19	TGTGCCAGTAGTACAGGAGAGGGCACAGATACGCAGTATTTT	CASSTGEGTDTQYF
TRBJ2-7	many	NA	TRBV20-1	TGCAGTGCTAGAGCCCCGGGCTGGATCTACGAGCAGTACTTC	CSARAPGWIYEQYF
TRBJ2-4	few	TRBD2	TRBV5-5	TGTGCCAGCAGCTTAGTAGGAATGAGGGAGGGGTCGGACATTCAGTACTTC	CASSLVGMREGSDIQYF
TRBJ2-2	NA	NA	TRBV11-3	TGTGTCAGCAACCTTCGGGAGGGGGCCCACGGGGAGCTGTTTTTT	CVSNLREGAHGELFF
TRBJ2-5	NA	NA	TRBV15	TGTGCCACCAGCAGAGATTGGGAGACCCAGTATTTC	CATSRDWETQYF
TRBJ1-5	few	TRBD1	TRBV28	TGTGCCAACGGTCCAGGGGGACGGCTCCAGCATTTT	CANGPGGRLQHF
TRBJ2-3	NA	TRBD2	TRBV4-1	TGCGCCAGCAGCCCGCAACATCGGGGTTCTATACTAGCGGGCACAGATACGCAGTATTTT	CASSPQHRGSILAGTDTQYF